This TCR beta chain was captured in a study of T-cell reconstitution after alpha-beta-depleted transplantation in children. The CDR3 runs 15 residues. CDR1 SGHVS and CDR2 FNYEAQ come from the germline V gene. With V trimmed by 5 bases and J by 5 bases, 6 bases remained unmatched. The study's findings and limits: Several hundred rapidly expanded clones from non-depleted graft cells reportedly supplied alpha-beta T cells about two months post-transplant.

About this clonotype itself: Its target is unknown.

Unique molecular identifiers were used in preparing the TCRbeta library. TCRdb reprocessed the PCR reads with MiXCR, giving one entry per CDR3 protein. The repertoire holds around 200,000 distinct CDR3 sequences, with about 15% as singletons. The chain joins TRBV7-6 to TRBJ2-1, with 10 bases aligning to TRBD2. The receptor was derived from a male patient under 10 years old who had a stem cell transplant for acute lymphoblastic leukemia, so the T cells may come from the graft donor. The starting material was PBMCs, mostly from graft donor cells, obtained 360 days after TCRalphabeta/CD19-depleted stem cell transplant. The DNA for the CDR3 is TGTGCCAGCAGCCGCAGCGGGGGGGCGAACAATGAGCAGTTCTTC. The encoded protein is CASSRSGGANNEQFF.